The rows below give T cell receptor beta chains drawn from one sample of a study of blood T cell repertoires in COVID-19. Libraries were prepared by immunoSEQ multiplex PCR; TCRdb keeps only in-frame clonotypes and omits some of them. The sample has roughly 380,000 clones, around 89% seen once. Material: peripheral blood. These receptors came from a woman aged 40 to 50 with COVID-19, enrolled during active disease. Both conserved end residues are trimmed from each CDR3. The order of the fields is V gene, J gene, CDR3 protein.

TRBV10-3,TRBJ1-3,AISEGTGVRNTIY
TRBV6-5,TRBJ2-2,ASSYSRTGDTGELF
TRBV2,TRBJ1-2,ASSDDRKYGYT
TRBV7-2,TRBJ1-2,ASSLDRGQGGNGYT
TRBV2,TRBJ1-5,ASSVETGGDQPQH
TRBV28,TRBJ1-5,ASSLWTGGIAGNQPQH
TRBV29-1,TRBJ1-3,SVAVDGAGNTIY
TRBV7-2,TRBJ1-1,ASSWAGTWGSTEAF
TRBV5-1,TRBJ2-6,ASSLTVPSAGANVLT
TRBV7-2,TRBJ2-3,ASSPRPGQGEDTQY
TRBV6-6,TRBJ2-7,ACQPGGSYEQY
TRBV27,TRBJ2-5,ASRFSAQDRALQETQY
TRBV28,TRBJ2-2,ASILNPGSTGELF
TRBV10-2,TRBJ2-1,ASSEPILAGTNEQF
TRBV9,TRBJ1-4,ASSVGPQQGTNEKLF
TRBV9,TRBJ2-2,ASSPRDRNTGELF
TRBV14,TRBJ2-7,ASSQRGSWLAGEQY
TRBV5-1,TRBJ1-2,ASSWELQGASNYGYT
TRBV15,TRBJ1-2,ATSRDKDSNYGYT
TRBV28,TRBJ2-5,ASRSSLKETQY
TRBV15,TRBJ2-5,ATSRAGGTQETQY
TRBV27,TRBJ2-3,ASSYGDTTDTQY
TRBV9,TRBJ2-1,ASSPDSASYNEQF
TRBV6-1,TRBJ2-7,ASTPGGGPYEQY
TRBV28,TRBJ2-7,ASRRGQPNEQY
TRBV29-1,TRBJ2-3,SVDGLERITQY
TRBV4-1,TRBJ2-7,ASSLIEIGEQY
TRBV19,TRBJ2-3,ASSADRSGTDTQY
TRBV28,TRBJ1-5,ASSSITSSYNQPQH
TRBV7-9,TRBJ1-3,ASSPPGLSSGNTIY
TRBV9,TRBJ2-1,ASSLDSNEQF
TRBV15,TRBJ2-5,ATSVDRAYQETQY
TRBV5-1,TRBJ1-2,ASSLGQGLGGYT
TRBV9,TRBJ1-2,ASSVVATGQTYGYT
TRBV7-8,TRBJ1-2,ASSLVGRERSGYT
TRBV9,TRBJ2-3,ASSVEGGEADTQY
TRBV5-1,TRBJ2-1,ASSLVASGGNEQF
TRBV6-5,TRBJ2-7,ASSYGYSGEQY
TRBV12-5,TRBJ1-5,ASGFRTGPGHQPQH
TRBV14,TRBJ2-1,ASSRLGGGGNEQF
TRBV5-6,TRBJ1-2,ASSPWTAPNYGYT
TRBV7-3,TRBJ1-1,ASSLQGAQTEAF
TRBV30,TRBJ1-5,AWSLGGGNQPQH
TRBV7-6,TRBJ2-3,ASSFSGQGTGDTQY
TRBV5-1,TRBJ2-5,ASSSRSGRETQY
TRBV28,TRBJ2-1,ASRLVAGGSLLGSYNEQF
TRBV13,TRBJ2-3,ATKTSGGVVTQY
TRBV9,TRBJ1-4,ASSVRDSATNEKLF
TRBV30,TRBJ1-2,AWSPGQGAGYGYT